What follows are 4 T cell receptor beta chains derived from one specimen sequenced in a study of CD8+ T cells in alopecia areata. RNA was isolated and reverse transcribed to cDNA, the sequencing template. Assay: immunoSEQ multiplex PCR; the TCRdb copy retains only in-frame clones and omits some. The sample consists of about 190,000 clones, roughly three fifths of them appearing once. Treatment specified: oral pan-JAK inhibitor, 5-10 mg twice daily. Sequenced here: CD4+ T cells sorted from blood, sampled at week 4, from a patient treated with tofacitinib. The receptors stem from a human donor with alopecia areata.

The V call is TRBV5-4, the J call TRBJ2-3; no clear D gene. The CDR3 is 12 amino acids. With 0 bases removed from V and 6 bases from J, the gap between germline ends came to 5 bases. Germline CDR1 and CDR2: SGHNT and YYREEE (reference sequence). The CDR3 here is CASSLAPDTQYF. The CDR3 nucleotides read TGTGCCAGCAGCTTGGCCCCGGATACGCAGTATTTT.

The J gene is TRBJ1-1, the V gene TRBV30; D not resolved. The CDR3 sequence is 13 residues long. The ends were cut back, 2 bases at V and 3 bases at J, with 10 bases in the middle. Looked up from germline, CDR1 is GTSNPN and CDR2 is SVGIG (reference sequence). The CDR3 loop reads CAWSLVSDTEAFF. Here the CDR3 DNA reads TGTGCCTGGAGTTTGGTGTCGGACACTGAAGCTTTCTTT.

V is TRBV30 and J is TRBJ1-1; the D is unclear. V shed 1 base and J shed 1 base, with 4 bases lying between them. The CDR3 spans 12 residues. Germline V gene sequence: CDR1 GTSNPN, CDR2 SVGIG (reference sequence). The chain's CDR3 is CAWSGRNTEAFF. The CDR3, as DNA: TGTGCCTGGAGTGGCAGGAACACTGAAGCTTTCTTT.

This clone appeared once. The J gene is TRBJ1-1, the V gene TRBV5-1, with a weak D call TRBD1 (5 bases). CDR1 is SGHRS and CDR2 is YFSETQ in the germline V gene. The V and J ends lost 4 bases and 8 bases respectively, with 12 bases between them. CDR3 length equals 12 residues. This chain's CDR3 is CASSRPGPEAFF. The CDR3 coding sequence is TGCGCCAGCAGCCGACCGGGACCAGAAGCTTTCTTT.